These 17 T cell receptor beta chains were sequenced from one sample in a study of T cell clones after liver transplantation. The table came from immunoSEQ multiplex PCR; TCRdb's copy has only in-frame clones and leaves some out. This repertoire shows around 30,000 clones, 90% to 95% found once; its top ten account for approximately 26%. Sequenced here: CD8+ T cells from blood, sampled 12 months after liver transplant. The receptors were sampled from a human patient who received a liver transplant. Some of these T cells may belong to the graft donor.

CDR3 sequence: CASSANWARDEQFF. CDR3 coding DNA: TGTGCCAGCAGTGCTAACTGGGCCCGCGATGAGCAGTTCTTC. The rearrangement joins TRBV27 to TRBJ2-1, with no clear D. The germline gives CDR1 MNHEY, CDR2 SMNVEV (reference sequence). The V end lost 5 bases, the J end lost 8 bases, and 16 bases lay between the germline ends. The CDR3 covers 14 residues.

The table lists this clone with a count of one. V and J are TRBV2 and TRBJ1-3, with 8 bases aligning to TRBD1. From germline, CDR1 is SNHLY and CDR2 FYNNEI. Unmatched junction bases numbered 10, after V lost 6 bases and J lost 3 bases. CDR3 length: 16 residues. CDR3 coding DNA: TGTGCCAGCAGCGGGACAGGAAAGCTCTTTGGAAACACCATATATTTT. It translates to CASSGTGKLFGNTIYF.

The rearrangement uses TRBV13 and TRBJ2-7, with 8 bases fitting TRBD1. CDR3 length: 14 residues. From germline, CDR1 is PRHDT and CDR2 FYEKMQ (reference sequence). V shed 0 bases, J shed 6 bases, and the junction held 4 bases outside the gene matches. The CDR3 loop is CASSLGQGAIEQYF. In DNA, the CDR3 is TGTGCCAGCAGCTTAGGCCAGGGGGCTATCGAGCAGTACTTC.

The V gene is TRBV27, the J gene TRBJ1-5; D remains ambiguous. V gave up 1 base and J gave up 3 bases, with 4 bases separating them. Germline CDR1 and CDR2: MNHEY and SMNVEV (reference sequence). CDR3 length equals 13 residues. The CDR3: CASSLWVNQPQHF. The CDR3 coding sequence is TGTGCCAGCAGTTTATGGGTCAATCAGCCCCAGCATTTT.

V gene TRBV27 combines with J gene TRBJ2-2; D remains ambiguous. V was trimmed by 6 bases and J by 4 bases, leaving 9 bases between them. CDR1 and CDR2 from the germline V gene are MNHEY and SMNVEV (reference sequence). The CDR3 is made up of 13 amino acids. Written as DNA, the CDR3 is TGTGCCAGCAGCCTTTCCGGCACCGGGGAGCTGTTTTTT. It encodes CASSLSGTGELFF.

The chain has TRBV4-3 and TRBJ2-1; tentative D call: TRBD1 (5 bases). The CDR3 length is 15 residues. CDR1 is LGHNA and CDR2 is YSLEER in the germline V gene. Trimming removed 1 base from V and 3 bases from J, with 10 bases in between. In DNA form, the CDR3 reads TGCGCCAGCAGCCAAGGGCAGGGCCACTACAATGAGCAGTTCTTC. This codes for CASSQGQGHYNEQFF.

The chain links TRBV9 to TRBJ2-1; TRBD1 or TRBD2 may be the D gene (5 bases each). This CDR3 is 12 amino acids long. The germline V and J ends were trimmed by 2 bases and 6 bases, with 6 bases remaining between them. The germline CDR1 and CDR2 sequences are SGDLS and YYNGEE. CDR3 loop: CASSVGVNEQFF. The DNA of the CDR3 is TGTGCCAGCAGCGTGGGGGTCAATGAGCAGTTCTTC.

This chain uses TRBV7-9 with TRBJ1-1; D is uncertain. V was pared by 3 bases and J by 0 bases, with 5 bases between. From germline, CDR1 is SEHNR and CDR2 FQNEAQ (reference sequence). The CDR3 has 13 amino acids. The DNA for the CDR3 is TGTGCCAGCAGCTTTACAGTGAACACTGAAGCTTTCTTT. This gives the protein CASSFTVNTEAFF.

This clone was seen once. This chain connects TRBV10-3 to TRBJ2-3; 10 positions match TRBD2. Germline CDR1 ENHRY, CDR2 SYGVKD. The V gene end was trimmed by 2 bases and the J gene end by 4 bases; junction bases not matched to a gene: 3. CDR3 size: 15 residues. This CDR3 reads CAISEQAGGSDTQYF. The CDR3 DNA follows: TGTGCCATCAGTGAGCAAGCGGGAGGGTCAGATACGCAGTATTTT.

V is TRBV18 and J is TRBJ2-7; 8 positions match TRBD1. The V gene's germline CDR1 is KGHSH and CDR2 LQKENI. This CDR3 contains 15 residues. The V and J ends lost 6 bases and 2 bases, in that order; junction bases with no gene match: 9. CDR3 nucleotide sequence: TGTGCCAGCTCCCCCCCTCCAGGGGGCACCTACGAGCAGTACTTC. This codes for CASSPPPGGTYEQYF.

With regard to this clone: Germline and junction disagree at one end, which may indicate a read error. The CDR3 loop reads CASSLTLGEKLFF. The CDR3 bases are TGTGCTAGCAGCTTAACCCTAGGGGAAAAACTGTTTTTT. The J gene is TRBJ1-4, the V gene TRBV7-7; D call uncertain. The CDR3 spans 13 residues. Germline CDR1 and CDR2: SSHAT and FNYEAQ (reference sequence).

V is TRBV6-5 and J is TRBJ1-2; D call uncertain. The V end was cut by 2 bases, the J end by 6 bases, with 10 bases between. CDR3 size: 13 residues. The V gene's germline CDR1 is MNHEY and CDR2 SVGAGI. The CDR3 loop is CASSYRNMNGYTF. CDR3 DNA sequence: TGTGCCAGCAGTTACCGAAACATGAATGGCTACACCTTC.

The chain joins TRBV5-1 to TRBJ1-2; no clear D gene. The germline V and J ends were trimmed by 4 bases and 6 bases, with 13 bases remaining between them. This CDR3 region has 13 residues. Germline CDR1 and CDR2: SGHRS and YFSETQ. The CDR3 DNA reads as TGCGCCAGCAGCCCTGGCGCACGCCATGGCTACACCTTC. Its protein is CASSPGARHGYTF.

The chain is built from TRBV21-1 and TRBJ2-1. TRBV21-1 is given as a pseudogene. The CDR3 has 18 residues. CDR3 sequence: CASSKARTPIVQDNEQFF. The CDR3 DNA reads TGTGCCAGCAGCAAAGCCCGGACTCCGATTGTACAGGACAATGAGCAGTTCTTC.

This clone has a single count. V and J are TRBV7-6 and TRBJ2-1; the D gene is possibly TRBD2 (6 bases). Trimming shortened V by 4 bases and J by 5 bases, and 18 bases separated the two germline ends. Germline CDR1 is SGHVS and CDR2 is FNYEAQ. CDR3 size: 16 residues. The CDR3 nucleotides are TGTGCCAGCAGCTACCCCCTGGCGGGCGGGGACAATGAGCAGTTCTTC. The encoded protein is CASSYPLAGGDNEQFF.

CDR3 residues: CASSVTLGGNQPQHF. CDR3 DNA: TGTGCCAGCAGTGTCACGTTGGGAGGCAATCAGCCCCAGCATTTT. This sequence joins TRBV27 and TRBJ1-5, with no clear D. Trimming cost V 5 bases and J 2 bases, with 13 bases left between them. The CDR3 has 15 amino acids. Germline assignment: CDR1 MNHEY and CDR2 SMNVEV (reference sequence).

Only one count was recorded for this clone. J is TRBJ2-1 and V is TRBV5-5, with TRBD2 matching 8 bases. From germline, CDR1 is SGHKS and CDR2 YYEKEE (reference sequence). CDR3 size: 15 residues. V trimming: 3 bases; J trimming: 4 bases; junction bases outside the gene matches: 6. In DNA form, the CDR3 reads TGTGCCAGCAGCTACTCTAGCGGGCCGTACAATGAGCAGTTCTTC. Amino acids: CASSYSSGPYNEQFF.